The 29 T cell receptor beta chains below were found in one sample sequenced in a study of blood T cell repertoires in COVID-19. The protocol was immunoSEQ multiplex PCR, while the TCRdb copy is restricted to in-frame clones and leaves out a portion. The sample contains about 310,000 clones, roughly 84% of which appear only once. The specimen sequenced was peripheral blood. The receptors originated from a man aged 45 to 65 with active or convalescent COVID-19.

A single count supports this clone. The chain joins TRBV6-5 to TRBJ1-5; 12 positions agree with TRBD1. V was clipped by 6 bases and J by 6 bases; unmatched bases: 6. This CDR3 contains 15 residues. From germline, CDR1 is MNHEY and CDR2 SVGAGI. In DNA form, the CDR3 reads TGTGCCAGCAGCCGCGGGACAGGGGGCGGTCAGCCCCAGCATTTT. Translating gives CASSRGTGGGQPQHF.

CDR3 sequence (DNA): TGTGCCAGCAGCCTTAGACAGGGGTCAAACACTGAAGCTTTCTTT. Translated, it gives CASSLRQGSNTEAFF. The rearrangement uses TRBV11-2 and TRBJ1-1; 8 bases fit TRBD1. Per the germline V gene, CDR1 is SGHAT and CDR2 is FQNNGV. The CDR3 runs 15 residues. J lost 2 bases, V lost 5 bases, and 7 bases had no gene match. Complete variable domain (other parts from reference TRBV11-2 and TRBJ1-1): EAGVAQSPRYKIIEKRQSVAFWCNPISGHATLYWYQQILGQGPKLLIQFQNNGVVDDSQLPKDRFSAERLKGVDSTLKIQPAKLEDSAVYLCASSLRQGSNTEAFFGQGTRLTVV.

V gene TRBV7-2 combines with J gene TRBJ2-7; TRBD1 is a possible D gene (6 bases). Deletions cut 5 bases from V and 0 bases from J, with 11 bases between. The length of the CDR3 is 14 residues. Per germline, CDR1 SGHTA and CDR2 FQGNSA. The CDR3 is CASSPRQASYEQYF. As DNA, the CDR3 is TGTGCCAGCAGCCCCAGACAGGCCTCCTACGAGCAGTACTTC.

This chain links TRBV6-1 with TRBJ2-1; the match to TRBD1 covers 8 bases. V lost 3 bases, J lost 6 bases, and 1 base stayed unmatched. Per the germline V gene, CDR1 is MNHNS and CDR2 is SASEGT. The CDR3 has 13 amino acids. DNA for the CDR3: TGTGCCAGCAGTGACACAGGGGGCAATGAGCAGTTCTTC. Its protein product is CASSDTGGNEQFF.

The rearrangement uses TRBV7-8 and TRBJ2-7, with D possibly matching TRBD1 (6 bases). V was clipped by 4 bases and J by 5 bases, with 12 bases between them. The CDR3 runs to 13 residues. Germline V gives CDR1 SGHVS, CDR2 FQNEAQ. CDR3 in amino acids: CASSSTGTHEQYF. The CDR3 DNA reads as TGTGCCAGCAGCTCCACAGGGACCCACGAGCAGTACTTC. Drawing the rest from reference TRBV7-8 and TRBJ2-7, the complete variable domain is GAGVSQSPRYKVAKRGQDVALRCDPISGHVSLFWYQQALGQGPEFLTYFQNEAQLDKSGLPSDRFFAERPEGSVSTLKIQRTQQEDSAVYLCASSSTGTHEQYFGPGTRLTVT.

V and J are TRBV7-9 and TRBJ1-1; D not certain. The CDR3 sequence is 14 residues long. Germline V gene lookup returns CDR1 SEHNR and CDR2 FQNEAQ (reference sequence). V lost 0 bases and J lost 4, with 9 bases in between. The CDR3 is CASSLADSFTEAFF. The CDR3 DNA reads TGTGCCAGCAGCTTAGCGGACTCTTTCACTGAAGCTTTCTTT. Full variable domain (rest looked up from reference TRBV7-9 and TRBJ1-1): DTGVSQNPRHKITKRGQNVTFRCDPISEHNRLYWYRQTLGQGPEFLTYFQNEAQLEKSRLLSDRFSAERPKGSFSTLEIQRTEQGDSAMYLCASSLADSFTEAFFGQGTRLTVV.

The CDR3 spells CASSRRGLGGYTF. The CDR3 DNA reads TGTGCCAGCAGCCGGAGGGGGCTTGGTGGCTACACCTTC. This sequence joins TRBV7-2 and TRBJ1-2; 7 positions agree with TRBD1. Trimming cost V 5 bases and J 7 bases; bases outside gene matches: 7. The CDR3 sequence is 13 residues long. Germline V lookup: CDR1 SGHTA, CDR2 FQGNSA.

The gene calls are TRBV5-8 and TRBJ1-5, with D uncertain. Trimming cost V 2 bases and J 2 bases, with 8 bases left between them. The CDR3 sequence is 14 residues long. Germline values: CDR1 SGHTS, CDR2 YDEGEE. This chain's CDR3 is CASSFRVGNQPQHF. In nucleotides, the CDR3 is TGTGCCAGCAGCTTCCGGGTCGGCAATCAGCCCCAGCATTTT.

This chain connects TRBV5-1 to TRBJ2-3, with D unresolved. The V end lost 0 bases, the J end lost 5 bases, and 4 bases lay between the germline ends. The germline V gene encodes CDR1 SGHRS and CDR2 YFSETQ. CDR3 length: 12 residues. The CDR3 DNA is TGCGCCAGCAGCTTGGCCTTAGATACGCAGTATTTT. Protein sequence: CASSLALDTQYF.

This clone was picked up a small number of times. CDR3 amino acids: CAWSKGGETQYF. CDR3 bases: TGTGCCTGGAGTAAGGGGGGGGAGACCCAGTACTTC. The chain carries TRBV30 and TRBJ2-5; possibly TRBD2 for D (7 bases). The germline gives CDR1 GTSNPN, CDR2 SVGIG (reference sequence). The CDR3 extends over 12 amino acids. Trimming left V 2 bases short and J 5 bases short, with 9 bases between.

This chain uses TRBV19 with TRBJ1-2, with a weak D call TRBD1 (5 bases). Germline CDR1 and CDR2: LNHDA and SQIVND (reference sequence). V shed 7 bases and J shed 5 bases, with 17 bases lying between them. The CDR3 covers 14 residues. The DNA for the CDR3 is TGTGCCAGTACCTGGCCAGGGTCGAATTATGGCTACACCTTC. It encodes CASTWPGSNYGYTF.

CDR3 in amino acids: CASIRGTDYGYTF. DNA of the CDR3: TGTGCCAGCATTCGGGGGACAGACTATGGCTACACCTTC. This chain links TRBV6-5 with TRBJ1-2; 7 bases fit TRBD1. With 7 bases clipped from V and 3 bases from J, the junction kept 5 bases outside the gene matches. Germline V gives CDR1 MNHEY, CDR2 SVGAGI. The CDR3 runs to 13 residues.

This chain connects TRBV6-5 to TRBJ1-4; D is possibly TRBD1 (5 bases). In germline, CDR1 is MNHEY, CDR2 SVGAGI. V shed 5 bases and J shed 10 bases, with 17 bases lying between them. The CDR3 has 14 residues. CDR3 in amino acids: CASSMDTAFGKLFF. CDR3 bases: TGTGCCAGCAGTATGGACACAGCGTTCGGAAAACTGTTTTTT.

The chain joins TRBV2 to TRBJ1-6, with TRBD1 matching over 7 bases. The V gene's germline CDR1 is SNHLY and CDR2 FYNNEI. The CDR3 covers 16 residues. J gave up 5 bases and V 5 bases, and 9 bases lay outside the gene matches. CDR3 DNA: TGTGCCAGCAGTCCCTGGGGGACAGCCAATAATTCACCCCTCCACTTT. Protein: CASSPWGTANNSPLHF.

The chain uses TRBV7-8 and TRBJ1-4; possibly TRBD1 for D (5 bases). CDR3 length equals 15 residues. V was trimmed by 1 base and J by 4 bases, leaving 10 bases between them. CDR1 SGHVS and CDR2 FQNEAQ come from the germline V gene. The CDR3 DNA reads as TGTGCCAGCAGCTTAGAACAGGCTTTTAATGAAAAACTGTTTTTT. It translates to CASSLEQAFNEKLFF.

The chain uses TRBV28 and TRBJ2-7; the D gene is possibly TRBD1 (6 bases). The V gene lost 2 bases and the J gene lost 2 bases, with 16 bases spanning the gap. This CDR3 is built from 16 residues. Germline V gives CDR1 MDHEN, CDR2 SYDVKM. The CDR3 DNA is TGTGCCAGCAGTTTAATTTCGGTCGGGACACCCTACGAGCAGTACTTC. Protein: CASSLISVGTPYEQYF.

This CDR3 reads CASRTGQGEPREQYF. CDR3 DNA: TGTGCCAGCAGAACAGGACAGGGGGAGCCAAGGGAGCAGTACTTC. The chain is built from TRBV28 and TRBJ2-7; 10 bases are shared with TRBD1. The CDR3 contains 15 residues. Per germline, CDR1 MDHEN and CDR2 SYDVKM. Trimming cost V 6 bases and J 7 bases; bases outside gene matches: 12.

The chain has TRBV2 and TRBJ1-4, with D maybe TRBD1 (6 bases). CDR1 is SNHLY and CDR2 is FYNNEI in the germline V gene. The CDR3 has 13 amino acids. Trimming shortened V by 7 bases and J by 8 bases, and 14 bases separated the two germline ends. The CDR3 reads CASKRSGAEKLFF. The CDR3 nucleotides are TGTGCCAGCAAGAGGTCAGGGGCCGAAAAACTGTTTTTT.

The rearrangement joins TRBV2 to TRBJ1-4; 7 nucleotides align to TRBD1. V lost 6 bases to trimming and J lost 4 bases; unmatched junction nucleotides: 8. The germline gives CDR1 SNHLY, CDR2 FYNNEI. This CDR3 region has 15 residues. Here the CDR3 DNA reads TGTGCCAGCAGCAGAACGGGGGACAGTAATGAAAAACTGTTTTTT. Its protein product is CASSRTGDSNEKLFF.

This chain connects TRBV6-1 to TRBJ2-1, with 7 nucleotides matching TRBD1. V shed 0 bases, J shed 2 bases, and the junction held 4 bases outside the gene matches. The germline gives CDR1 MNHNS, CDR2 SASEGT. The CDR3 runs to 16 residues. CDR3 sequence reads: CASSEAWDSTYNEQFF. In DNA, the CDR3 is TGTGCCAGCAGTGAAGCATGGGACAGTACCTACAATGAGCAGTTCTTC.

The CDR3 DNA reads TGTGCCAGCAGAAGAGACAGTTCAAGCTCACCCCTCCACTTT. Translation: CASRRDSSSSPLHF. The V call is TRBV6-5, the J call TRBJ1-6; maybe TRBD1 (5 bases). Germline V CDR1 and CDR2: MNHEY, SVGAGI. The germline V and J ends were trimmed by 6 bases and 10 bases, with 16 bases remaining between them. This CDR3 has 14 residues.

V is TRBV3-1 (or the pseudogene TRBV3-2) and J is TRBJ2-1; D unresolved. CDR1 is LGHDT and CDR2 is YNNKEL in the germline V gene (reference sequence). CDR3 length: 16 residues. Trimming shortened V by 1 base and J by 7 bases, and 17 bases separated the two germline ends. The CDR3 sequence: CASSQGDSPSWNEQFF. In DNA, the CDR3 is TGTGCCAGCAGCCAAGGAGACTCCCCATCATGGAATGAGCAGTTCTTC.

The chain links TRBV6-1 to TRBJ1-5; the D is unclear. Germline V gene data show CDR1 as MNHNS and CDR2 as SASEGT. This CDR3 comprises 14 residues. The V and J ends lost 1 base and 4 bases respectively, with 8 bases between them. The CDR3 region has the DNA TGTGCCAGCAGTGAAGGGCACCCGAATCAGCCCCAGCATTTT. The encoded protein is CASSEGHPNQPQHF.

The chain recombines TRBV30 with TRBJ1-6, with TRBD1 identical over 9 bases. J gave up 13 bases and V 2 bases, and 12 bases lay outside the gene matches. This CDR3 spans 15 amino acids. Germline CDR1 is GTSNPN and CDR2 is SVGIG (reference sequence). CDR3 sequence (DNA): TGTGCCTGGAGTCTAAGACAGGGGGAAGCCTTCCCCCTCCACTTT. It codes for CAWSLRQGEAFPLHF.

V usage is TRBV11-3 and J usage is TRBJ1-4; tentatively, D is TRBD1 (5 bases). V was trimmed by 3 bases and J by 12 bases, leaving 14 bases between them. The CDR3 spans 13 residues. CDR1 and CDR2 from the germline V gene are SGHNT and YENEEA. The CDR3 loop reads CASSFRKGTELFF. The CDR3, as DNA: TGTGCCAGCAGCTTTCGGAAAGGGACTGAACTGTTTTTT.

This chain joins TRBV4-1 and TRBJ2-7, with TRBD1 matching over 8 bases. CDR1 is MGHRA and CDR2 is YSYEKL in the germline V gene. There are 15 residues in the CDR3. V lost 3 bases, J lost 3 bases, and 7 bases stayed unmatched. The CDR3 nucleotides read TGCGCCAGCAGCCAGCCGGACAGGGAGAGCTACGAGCAGTACTTC. Protein product: CASSQPDRESYEQYF.

The V gene is TRBV29-1, the J gene TRBJ1-1; 8 nucleotides match TRBD1. The J segment lost 1 base and the V segment lost 3 bases, leaving 7 bases of the junction unmatched. The germline CDR1 and CDR2 sequences are SQVTM and ANQGSEA. The CDR3 is 15 amino acids. The CDR3 spells CSVEGVQGANTEAFF. CDR3 DNA sequence: TGCAGCGTTGAGGGGGTGCAGGGGGCGAACACTGAAGCTTTCTTT.

The chain links TRBV18 to TRBJ2-1; TRBD2 aligns across 7 bases. CDR1 and CDR2 from the germline V gene are KGHSH and LQKENI. The CDR3 has 17 amino acids. With 3 bases clipped from V and 2 bases from J, the junction kept 10 bases outside the gene matches. The CDR3 sequence: CASSPSTGGAAYNEQFF. The CDR3 DNA follows: TGTGCCAGCTCACCCTCCACGGGAGGAGCGGCCTACAATGAGCAGTTCTTC.

The rearrangement uses TRBV7-2 and TRBJ2-1; 12 positions match TRBD2. Germline V lookup: CDR1 SGHTA, CDR2 FQGNSA. With V trimmed by 7 bases and J by 7 bases, 8 bases remained unmatched. CDR3 length: 15 amino acids. The CDR3 spells CASTSETSGGNEQFF. The DNA of the CDR3 is TGTGCCAGCACCTCAGAGACTAGCGGGGGAAATGAGCAGTTCTTC.